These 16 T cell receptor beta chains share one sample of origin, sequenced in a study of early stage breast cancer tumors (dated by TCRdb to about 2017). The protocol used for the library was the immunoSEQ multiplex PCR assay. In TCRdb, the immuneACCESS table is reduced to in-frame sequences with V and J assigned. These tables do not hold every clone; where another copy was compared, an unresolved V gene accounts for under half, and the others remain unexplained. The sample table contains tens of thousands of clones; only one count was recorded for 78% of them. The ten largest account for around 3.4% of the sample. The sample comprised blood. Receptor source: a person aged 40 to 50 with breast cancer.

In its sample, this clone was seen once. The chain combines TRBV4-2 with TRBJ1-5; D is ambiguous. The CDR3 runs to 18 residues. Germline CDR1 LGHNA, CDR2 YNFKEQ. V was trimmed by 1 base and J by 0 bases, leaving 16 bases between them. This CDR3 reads CASSQGRTPTDSNQPQHF. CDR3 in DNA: TGTGCCAGCAGCCAAGGAAGGACCCCCACCGATAGCAATCAGCCCCAGCATTTT.

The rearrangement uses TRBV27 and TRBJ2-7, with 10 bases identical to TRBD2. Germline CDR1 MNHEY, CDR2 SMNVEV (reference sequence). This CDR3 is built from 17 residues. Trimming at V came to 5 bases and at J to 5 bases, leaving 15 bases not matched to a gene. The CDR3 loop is CASSPTLYSGRLDEQYF. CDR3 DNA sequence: TGTGCCAGCAGTCCTACTCTCTATAGCGGGAGGTTGGACGAGCAGTACTTC.

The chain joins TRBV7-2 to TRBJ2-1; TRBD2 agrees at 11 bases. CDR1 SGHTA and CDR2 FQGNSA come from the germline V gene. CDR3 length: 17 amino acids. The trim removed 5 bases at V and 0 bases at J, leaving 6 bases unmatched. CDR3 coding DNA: TGTGCCAGCAGCCATGGTAGCGGGAGGGCCTCCTACAATGAGCAGTTCTTC. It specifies CASSHGSGRASYNEQFF.

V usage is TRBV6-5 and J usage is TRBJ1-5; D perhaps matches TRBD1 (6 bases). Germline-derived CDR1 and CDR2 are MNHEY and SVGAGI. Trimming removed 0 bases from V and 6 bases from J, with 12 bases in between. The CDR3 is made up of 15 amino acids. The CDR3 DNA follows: TGTGCCAGCAGTTACTCGGTGGGGGCAGGTCAGCCCCAGCATTTT. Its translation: CASSYSVGAGQPQHF.

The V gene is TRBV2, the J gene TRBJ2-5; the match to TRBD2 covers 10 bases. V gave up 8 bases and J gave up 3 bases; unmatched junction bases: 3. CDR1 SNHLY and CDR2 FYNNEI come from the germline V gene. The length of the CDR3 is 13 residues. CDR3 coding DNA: TGTGCCAGCCTAGCGGGAGTTGAAGAGACCCAGTACTTC. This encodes CASLAGVEETQYF.

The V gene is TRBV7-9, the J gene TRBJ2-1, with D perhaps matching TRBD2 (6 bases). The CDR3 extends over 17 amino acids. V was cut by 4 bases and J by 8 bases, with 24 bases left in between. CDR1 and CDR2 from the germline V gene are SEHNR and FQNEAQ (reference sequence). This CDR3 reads CASSSAPSQRVGHEQFF. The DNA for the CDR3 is TGTGCCAGCAGCTCGGCTCCAAGTCAGCGGGTGGGCCATGAGCAGTTCTTC.

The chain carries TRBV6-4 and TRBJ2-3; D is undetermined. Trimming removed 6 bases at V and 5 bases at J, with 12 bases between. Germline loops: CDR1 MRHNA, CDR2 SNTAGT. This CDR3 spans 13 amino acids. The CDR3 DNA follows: TGTGCCAGCAGCAAAAAAGAGGAAGATACGCAGTATTTT. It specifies CASSKKEEDTQYF.

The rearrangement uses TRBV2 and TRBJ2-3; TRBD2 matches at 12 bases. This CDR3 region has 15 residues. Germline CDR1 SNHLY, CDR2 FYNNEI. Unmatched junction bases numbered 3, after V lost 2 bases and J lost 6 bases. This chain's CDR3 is CASSEMTSGSDTQYF. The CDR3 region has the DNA TGTGCCAGCAGTGAAATGACTAGCGGGAGTGATACGCAGTATTTT. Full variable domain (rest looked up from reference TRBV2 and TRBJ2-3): EPEVTQTPSHQVTQMGQEVILRCVPISNHLYFYWYRQILGQKVEFLVSFYNNEISEKSEIFDDQFSVERPDGSNFTLKIRSTKLEDSAMYFCASSEMTSGSDTQYFGPGTRLTVL.

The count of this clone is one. The CDR3 loop is CASSQTSGTDTQYF. CDR3 in DNA: TGTGCCAGCAGCCAAACTAGCGGCACAGATACGCAGTATTTT. The chain is built from TRBV4-2 and TRBJ2-3; 7 nucleotides line up with TRBD2. V shed 2 bases, J shed 1 base, and the junction held 0 bases outside the gene matches. The CDR3 sequence is 14 residues long. The germline CDR1 and CDR2 sequences are LGHNA and YNFKEQ.

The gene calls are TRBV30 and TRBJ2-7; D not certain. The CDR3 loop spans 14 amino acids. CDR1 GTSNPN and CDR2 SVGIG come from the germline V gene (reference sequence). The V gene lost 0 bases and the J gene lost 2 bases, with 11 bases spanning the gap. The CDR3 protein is CAWSVAAGAYEQYF. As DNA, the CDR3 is TGTGCCTGGAGTGTAGCCGCCGGAGCCTACGAGCAGTACTTC.

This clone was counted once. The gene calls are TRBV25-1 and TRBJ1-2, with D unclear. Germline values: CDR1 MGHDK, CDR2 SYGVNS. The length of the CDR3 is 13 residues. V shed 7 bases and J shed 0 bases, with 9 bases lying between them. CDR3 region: CASTGETNYGYTF. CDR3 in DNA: TGTGCCAGCACAGGAGAGACTAACTATGGCTACACCTTC.

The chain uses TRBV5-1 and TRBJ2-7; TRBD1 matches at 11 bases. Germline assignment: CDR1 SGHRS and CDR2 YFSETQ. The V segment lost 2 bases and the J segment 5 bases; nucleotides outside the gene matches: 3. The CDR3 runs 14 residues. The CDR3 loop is CASSFGQGADEQYF. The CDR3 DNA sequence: TGCGCCAGCAGCTTCGGACAGGGGGCTGACGAGCAGTACTTC.

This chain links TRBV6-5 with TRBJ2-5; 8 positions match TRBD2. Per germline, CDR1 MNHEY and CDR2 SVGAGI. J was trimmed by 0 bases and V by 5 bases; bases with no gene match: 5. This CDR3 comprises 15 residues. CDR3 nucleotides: TGTGCCAGCAGTCCCCGGACTAGCAACCAAGAGACCCAGTACTTC. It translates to CASSPRTSNQETQYF.

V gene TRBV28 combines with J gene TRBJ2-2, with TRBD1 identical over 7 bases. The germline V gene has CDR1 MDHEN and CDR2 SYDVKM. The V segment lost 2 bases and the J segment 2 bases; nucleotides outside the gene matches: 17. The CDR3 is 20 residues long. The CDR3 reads CASSLPPTGTEIKNTGELFF. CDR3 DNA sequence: TGTGCCAGCAGTTTACCCCCAACCGGGACAGAGATTAAAAACACCGGGGAGCTGTTTTTT.

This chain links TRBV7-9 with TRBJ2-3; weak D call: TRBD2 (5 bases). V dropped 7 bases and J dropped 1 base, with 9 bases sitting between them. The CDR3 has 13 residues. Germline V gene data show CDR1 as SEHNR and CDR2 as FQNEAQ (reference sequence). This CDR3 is CASNPGGTDTQYF. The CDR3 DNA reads TGTGCCAGCAACCCCGGGGGCACAGATACGCAGTATTTT.

The CDR3 bases are TGCAGCGTTGTTACACAGGTAGCTAACTATGGCTACACCTTC. It translates to CSVVTQVANYGYTF. The rearrangement links TRBV29-1 to TRBJ1-2; D perhaps matches TRBD1 (5 bases). The CDR3 runs 14 residues. Between the trimmed V and J ends, which lost 4 bases and 0 bases, there was a span of 12 bases. The V gene's germline CDR1 is SQVTM and CDR2 ANQGSEA.